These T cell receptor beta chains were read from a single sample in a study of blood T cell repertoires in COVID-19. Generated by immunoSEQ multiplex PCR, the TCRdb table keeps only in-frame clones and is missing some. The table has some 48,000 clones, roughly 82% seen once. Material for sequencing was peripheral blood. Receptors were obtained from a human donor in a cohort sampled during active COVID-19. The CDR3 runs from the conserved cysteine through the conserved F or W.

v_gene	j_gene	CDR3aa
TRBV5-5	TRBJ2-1	CASSLVAGGDRNEQFF
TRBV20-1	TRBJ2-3	CSASTPDTQYF
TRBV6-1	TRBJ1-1	CASSEPYRGQTEAFF
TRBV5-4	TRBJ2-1	CASSLAQGGTYNEQFF
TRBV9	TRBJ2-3	CASSVAGVNTDTQYF
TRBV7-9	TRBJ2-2	CASSLLEATGELFF
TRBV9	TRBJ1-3	CASSVAGVGNTIYF
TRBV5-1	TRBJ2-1	CASSPGQGYNEQFF
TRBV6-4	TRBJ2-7	CASSDSNRDLSGSSNEQYF
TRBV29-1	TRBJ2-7	CSVEASGCYEQYF